The rows below give T cell receptor beta chains drawn from one sample of a study of somatic mutations in cytotoxic T cells in rheumatoid arthritis. Sequenced by immunoSEQ multiplex PCR; TCRdb stores in-frame clones only, minus some. The repertoire holds under 25,000 clones, with 85% as singletons. Specimen: CD8+ T cells sorted from blood. These TCRs come from a woman aged 40-49 years with rheumatoid arthritis. CDR3s include the opening cysteine and the closing phenylalanine or tryptophan. Each record gives: CDR3 DNA, CDR3 protein, V gene, D gene, clone size, J gene. D genes are given only for firm matches. The size field is filled for only some rows; it gives once, few, many or a size class.

CDR3 DNA: TGTGCCAGCAGTTCGCCGAGGGGAGGAGACTACGAGCAGTACTTC
CDR3 protein: CASSSPRGGDYEQYF
V gene: TRBV6-6
D gene: NA
clone size: few
J gene: TRBJ2-7

CDR3 DNA: TGTGCCTGGAGAAGTCAGGGTGATGGCTACACCTTC
CDR3 protein: CAWRSQGDGYTF
V gene: TRBV30
D gene: NA
clone size: NA
J gene: TRBJ1-2

CDR3 DNA: TGTGCCATACGACAAACCATGAACACTGAAGCTTTCTTT
CDR3 protein: CAIRQTMNTEAFF
V gene: TRBV19
D gene: NA
clone size: NA
J gene: TRBJ1-1

CDR3 DNA: TGTGCCAGCAGCGCCTGGACAGATGGAAACACCATATATTTT
CDR3 protein: CASSAWTDGNTIYF
V gene: TRBV7-9
D gene: NA
clone size: few
J gene: TRBJ1-3

CDR3 DNA: TGTGCCAGCAGTGCTTTAGCGGGAGGGGTGACCGAGCAGTACTTC
CDR3 protein: CASSALAGGVTEQYF
V gene: TRBV27
D gene: TRBD2
clone size: NA
J gene: TRBJ2-7

CDR3 DNA: TGTGCCAGCGCTTGGGGGGATGATTATCAGCCCCAGCATTTT
CDR3 protein: CASAWGDDYQPQHF
V gene: TRBV2
D gene: NA
clone size: NA
J gene: TRBJ1-5

CDR3 DNA: TGCGCCAGCAGCCCCATCCTGAACACTGAAGCTTTCTTT
CDR3 protein: CASSPILNTEAFF
V gene: TRBV4-1
D gene: NA
clone size: once
J gene: TRBJ1-1

CDR3 DNA: TGTGCCAGCAGTTACGAGGCGGGAGGGCCGGGGAATGAGCAGTTCTTC
CDR3 protein: CASSYEAGGPGNEQFF
V gene: TRBV6-6
D gene: TRBD2
clone size: NA
J gene: TRBJ2-1

CDR3 DNA: TGTGCCAGCAGTTTTTGGACTAGCGGTCTTCTTAACGAGCAGTACTTC
CDR3 protein: CASSFWTSGLLNEQYF
V gene: TRBV27
D gene: TRBD2
clone size: NA
J gene: TRBJ2-7

CDR3 DNA: TGTGCCTGGAGCGACCACAGCGGGACTAGCAGTCTGAGGTCGCCCTACGAGCAGTACTTC
CDR3 protein: CAWSDHSGTSSLRSPYEQYF
V gene: TRBV30
D gene: TRBD2
clone size: once
J gene: TRBJ2-7

CDR3 DNA: TGTGCCAGCAGTGACGGTTTCAGCAGTCATGAAGGACTAGATACGCAGTATTTT
CDR3 protein: CASSDGFSSHEGLDTQYF
V gene: TRBV6-1
D gene: NA
clone size: NA
J gene: TRBJ2-3

CDR3 DNA: TGTGCCAGCAGCATTCGGGAGACAGGGAATGACGAGCAGTACTTC
CDR3 protein: CASSIRETGNDEQYF
V gene: TRBV14
D gene: NA
clone size: NA
J gene: TRBJ2-7

CDR3 DNA: TGTGCCAGCAGCGCCCTAAGTCTCGAAGAGACCCAGTACTTC
CDR3 protein: CASSALSLEETQYF
V gene: TRBV9
D gene: NA
clone size: once
J gene: TRBJ2-5

CDR3 DNA: TGTGCCAGCAGGGGAGACGAGCAGTACTTC
CDR3 protein: CASRGDEQYF
V gene: TRBV2
D gene: NA
clone size: NA
J gene: TRBJ2-7

CDR3 DNA: TGTGCCAGCAGCCAACCCGGGACTAGCGGGATCTCCTACAATGAGCAGTTCTTC
CDR3 protein: CASSQPGTSGISYNEQFF
V gene: TRBV7-2
D gene: TRBD2
clone size: NA
J gene: TRBJ2-1

CDR3 DNA: TGTGCCAGCAGCTTAGCACAGCGCCCTTTCCGGGGTGGCTACACCTTC
CDR3 protein: CASSLAQRPFRGGYTF
V gene: TRBV7-2
D gene: NA
clone size: medium-sized
J gene: TRBJ1-2

CDR3 DNA: TGTGCCAGCAGTGAAGCTGCTAAGTCCTACGAGCAGTACTTC
CDR3 protein: CASSEAAKSYEQYF
V gene: TRBV6-1
D gene: NA
clone size: NA
J gene: TRBJ2-7

CDR3 DNA: TGTGCCAGCAGTTCCCGGACAGGGAATAGCAATCAGCCCCAGCATTTT
CDR3 protein: CASSSRTGNSNQPQHF
V gene: TRBV6-5
D gene: TRBD1
clone size: NA
J gene: TRBJ1-5

CDR3 DNA: TGTGCCAGTAGTCTCCTCCGTGGGCGAAGTTTTCGGTTAGAAGCTTTCTTT
CDR3 protein: CASSLLRGRSFRLEAFF
V gene: TRBV19
D gene: NA
clone size: NA
J gene: TRBJ1-1

CDR3 DNA: TGTGCCAGTAGTATTGGACAGTCCTACGAGCAGTACTTC
CDR3 protein: CASSIGQSYEQYF
V gene: TRBV19
D gene: NA
clone size: once
J gene: TRBJ2-7

CDR3 DNA: TGCGCCAGCAGCTTGGTTCCAGGGGGCATTGGAAACACCATATATTTT
CDR3 protein: CASSLVPGGIGNTIYF
V gene: TRBV5-1
D gene: TRBD1
clone size: medium-sized
J gene: TRBJ1-3

CDR3 DNA: TGTGCCAGCACCACTCTCGGGGGAGCTCATGGCTACACCTTC
CDR3 protein: CASTTLGGAHGYTF
V gene: TRBV7-9
D gene: NA
clone size: NA
J gene: TRBJ1-2

CDR3 DNA: TGTGCCAGCAGCTCTTTAGCGGCCACAGATACGCAGTATTTT
CDR3 protein: CASSSLAATDTQYF
V gene: TRBV11-3
D gene: NA
clone size: once
J gene: TRBJ2-3